These T cell receptor beta chains were read from a single sample in a study of cytomegalovirus exposure and HLA in healthy donors. Assay: immunoSEQ multiplex PCR; the TCRdb copy retains only in-frame clones and omits some. The data hold roughly 120,000 clones, with more than 65% observed a single time. The material sequenced was PBMCs. Every receptor here comes from a woman aged 25 to 45 in good health and CMV-seronegative. The CDR3 runs from the conserved cysteine through the conserved F or W. D genes are given only for firm matches. Clone size is given for some rows only: seen once, a few or many times, or a class if the clone is expanded.

D: TRBD1
size: few
J: TRBJ2-7
V: TRBV7-3
CDR3: CASSLIGTGNYEQYF
DNA: TGTGCCAGCAGCTTAATCGGGACAGGGAACTACGAGCAGTACTTC

D: TRBD1
size: NA
J: TRBJ1-1
V: TRBV11-2
CDR3: CASSLDRDRAAFF
DNA: TGTGCCAGCAGCTTAGATCGGGACAGGGCGGCTTTCTTT

D: NA
size: NA
J: TRBJ1-1
V: TRBV19
CDR3: CASRQHENTEAFF
DNA: TGTGCCAGTAGGCAACACGAGAACACTGAAGCTTTCTTT

D: NA
size: NA
J: TRBJ1-1
V: TRBV6-5
CDR3: CASSYPPPGNTEAFF
DNA: TGTGCCAGCAGTTACCCTCCCCCGGGGAACACTGAAGCTTTCTTT

D: TRBD1
size: NA
J: TRBJ1-5
V: TRBV27
CDR3: CASSSGQGGNQPQHF
DNA: TGTGCCAGCAGTTCGGGACAGGGGGGCAATCAGCCCCAGCATTTT

D: TRBD1
size: NA
J: TRBJ2-7
V: TRBV5-6
CDR3: CASSRDRVWDLTYEQYF
DNA: TGTGCCAGCAGCCGGGACAGGGTCTGGGACTTAACCTACGAGCAGTACTTC

D: TRBD1
size: NA
J: TRBJ2-7
V: TRBV13
CDR3: CASSPSDRSHEQYF
DNA: TGTGCCAGCAGCCCCTCGGACAGGAGCCACGAGCAGTACTTC

D: TRBD2
size: NA
J: TRBJ2-3
V: TRBV29-1
CDR3: CSVDTSGSSVTDTQYF
DNA: TGCAGCGTTGATACTAGCGGGAGTTCGGTGACAGATACGCAGTATTTT

D: NA
size: NA
J: TRBJ1-1
V: TRBV28
CDR3: CASSFGVEAFF
DNA: TGTGCCAGCAGTTTCGGAGTTGAAGCTTTCTTT

D: NA
size: NA
J: TRBJ1-4
V: TRBV25-1
CDR3: CASSGQPATNEKLFF
DNA: TGTGCCAGCAGCGGACAGCCTGCAACTAATGAAAAACTGTTTTTT